The clone carrying this T cell receptor (beta chain) has just a few counts. Its specificity is not known. Template switching added a universal primer site; cDNA carried unique molecular identifiers. TCRdb re-derived calls from the 5' RACE reads in MiXCR, one entry per CDR3 protein. The sample contains some 710,000 distinct CDR3 sequences, 6.1% of which appear only once. The data were taken from a study of identical twins. V lost 7 bases, J lost 4 bases, and 10 bases stayed unmatched. The CDR3 is 15 amino acids. The donor group consisted entirely of healthy Caucasians. Study outcomes and limitations: The models gave estimates that fell short of the out-of-frame TCR alpha sharing seen in monozygotic twins. Out-of-frame alpha sequences common to twins were enriched for low generation probability.

This chain joins TRBV12-3 or TRBV12-4 and TRBJ2-7; 10 nucleotides match TRBD1. What was sequenced was naive T cells sorted from blood. The sequence was collected from a young man in good health. The CDR3 protein is CASMESTGGWYEQYF. CDR3 nucleotide sequence: TGTGCCAGCATGGAGTCGACAGGGGGCTGGTACGAGCAGTACTTC.